This T cell receptor beta chain was identified during a study of blood T cell repertoires in COVID-19. Per the original methods: By means of reference gene primer amplification, nucleated cell counts were estimated. Method: immunoSEQ multiplex PCR; TCRdb's copy keeps in-frame clones and lacks some. That table supplies the V and J calls and clone size; D and trimming were determined from the DNA. The table includes approximately 270,000 clones, 91% detected once. Donors were grouped by their self-reported clinical history. The CDR3 is 12 residues long. Germline V gene data show CDR1 as SQVTM and CDR2 as ANQGSEA. V gave up 7 bases and J gave up 9 bases, with 15 bases separating them.

The TCR was taken from a human donor in a cohort exposed to, infected with or recovered from COVID-19 (not recorded which). The donor label of this sample is uncertain. The chain is built from TRBV29-1 and TRBJ1-4; D might be TRBD1 (6 bases). The sequencing sample was made of PBMCs or T cells enriched from blood (not recorded which). The CDR3 DNA is TGCAGCGCCAGGGGTAACACGAAAAAACTGTTTTTT. Amino acids: CSARGNTKKLFF.